The T cell receptor beta chain under discussion was sequenced for a study of T cells in Graves' hyperthyroidism and ophthalmopathy. The study's findings and limits: The model anticipated ophthalmopathy a median approximately 6.5 months pre-onset.

Amplification targeted TCR beta CDR3 regions from RNA transcripts. The HTBI primer set drove a first-round RT-PCR of the TCR CDR3. TCRdb used MiXCR to reprocess the multiplex PCR reads, holding one entry per CDR3 protein. The sample gives 500,000 to 650,000 distinct CDR3 sequences, roughly 15% of which show up once; 12% is in the top ten. CDR1 LNHDA and CDR2 SQIVND come from the germline V gene (reference sequence). The V end lost 6 bases, the J end lost 0 bases, and 20 bases lay between the germline ends. The CDR3 has 17 amino acids. Regarding this clonotype: Its antigen is not identified.

A Clinical Activity Score of at least 3, a NOSPECS grade of at least 4 and a duration under 3 months were recorded in the ophthalmopathy patients. Pregnant or lactating patients were excluded, as were those with uncontrolled infection or other autoimmune disease. The V call is TRBV19, the J call TRBJ1-1, with D unclear. The origin of this receptor is a woman aged 45-65 years with Graves' ophthalmopathy. The sample taken for sequencing was blood. The CDR3: CASSTLKVLDMNTEAFF. The CDR3 coding sequence is TGTGCCAGTAGCACCCTTAAGGTACTCGACATGAACACTGAAGCTTTCTTT.